The present T cell receptor (beta chain) was sequenced within a study of CD8 T cells in Susac syndrome. Random hexamers served to reverse transcribe roughly 0.5 to 1 ug RNA. In TCRdb, the immunoSEQ multiplex PCR reads were re-called with MiXCR into one record per CDR3 protein. The sample includes more than 120,000 distinct CDR3 sequences, roughly 95% of them seen just once. This CDR3 region has 16 residues. Losses at the gene ends were 0 bases for V and 5 bases for J; bases not matched to a gene: 7. From germline, CDR1 is SGHNT and CDR2 YYREEE (reference sequence). Sequencing of TCR beta was undertaken in CD8+ and CD4+ T cells derived from blood.

The specimen sequenced was CD4+ T cells from PBMCs. The chain links TRBV5-4 to TRBJ2-5; TRBD2 matches 10 bases. The TCR sequence derives from a human donor in good health. CDR3 sequence: CASSLALAGAWETQYF. The CDR3, as DNA: TGTGCCAGCAGCTTGGCCCTAGCGGGAGCTTGGGAGACCCAGTACTTC.